This TCR beta chain was recovered during a study of cytomegalovirus exposure and HLA in healthy donors. It was with 60 Vbeta and 13 Jbeta primers that the PCR ran. This table comes from immunoSEQ multiplex PCR, and its TCRdb copy is limited to in-frame clones, with some not included. The profile covers about 170,000 clones, with 80% appearing a single time and approximately 2.1% taken by the ten largest. Sequenced input: PBMCs. The source of this sequence is a male donor in good health and CMV-seronegative.

CDR3: CAISQGRGETQYF. CDR3 coding DNA: TGTGCCATCAGTCAGGGGAGGGGAGAGACCCAGTACTTC. The gene calls are TRBV10-3 and TRBJ2-5, with D possibly TRBD2 on 7 matching bases. V lost 5 bases, J lost 4 bases, and 11 bases lay in between. The germline gives CDR1 ENHRY, CDR2 SYGVKD. The CDR3 is 13 amino acids.